In its sample, the clone carrying this TCR beta chain was seen a few times. MiXCR, run by TCRdb on the 5' RACE reads, gives a single entry per CDR3 protein. The sample holds roughly 190,000 distinct CDR3 sequences, roughly 12% seen once. This CDR3 has 16 residues. Germline-derived CDR1 and CDR2 are SEHNR and FQNEAQ (reference sequence). The junction had 10 bases not matched to a gene; V was cut back by 1 base and J by 4 bases. The entry originates in a study of CD8 T cells in ankylosing spondylitis. J is TRBJ2-7 and V is TRBV7-9; 7 bases align to TRBD1. Sequences were obtained from blood, either unsorted or a sorted T cell fraction (not recorded which). The sequence derives from a male donor with ankylosing spondylitis or in good health (not recorded which). The CDR3 sequence: CASSLVGEGGSYEQYF. In nucleotides, the CDR3 is TGTGCCAGCAGCTTAGTCGGTGAAGGGGGCAGTTACGAGCAGTACTTC.